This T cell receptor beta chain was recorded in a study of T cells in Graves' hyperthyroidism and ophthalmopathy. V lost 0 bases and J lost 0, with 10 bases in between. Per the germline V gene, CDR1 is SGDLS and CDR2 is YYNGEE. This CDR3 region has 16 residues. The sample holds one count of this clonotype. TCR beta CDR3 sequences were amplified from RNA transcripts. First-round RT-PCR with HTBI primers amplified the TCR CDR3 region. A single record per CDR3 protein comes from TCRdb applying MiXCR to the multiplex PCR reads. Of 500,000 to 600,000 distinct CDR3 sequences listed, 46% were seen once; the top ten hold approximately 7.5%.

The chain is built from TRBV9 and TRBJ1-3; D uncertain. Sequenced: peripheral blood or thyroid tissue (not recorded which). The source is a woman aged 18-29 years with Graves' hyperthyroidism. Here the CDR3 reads CASSVDPGNSGNTIYF. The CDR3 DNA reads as TGTGCCAGCAGCGTAGATCCGGGAAACTCTGGAAACACCATATATTTT.